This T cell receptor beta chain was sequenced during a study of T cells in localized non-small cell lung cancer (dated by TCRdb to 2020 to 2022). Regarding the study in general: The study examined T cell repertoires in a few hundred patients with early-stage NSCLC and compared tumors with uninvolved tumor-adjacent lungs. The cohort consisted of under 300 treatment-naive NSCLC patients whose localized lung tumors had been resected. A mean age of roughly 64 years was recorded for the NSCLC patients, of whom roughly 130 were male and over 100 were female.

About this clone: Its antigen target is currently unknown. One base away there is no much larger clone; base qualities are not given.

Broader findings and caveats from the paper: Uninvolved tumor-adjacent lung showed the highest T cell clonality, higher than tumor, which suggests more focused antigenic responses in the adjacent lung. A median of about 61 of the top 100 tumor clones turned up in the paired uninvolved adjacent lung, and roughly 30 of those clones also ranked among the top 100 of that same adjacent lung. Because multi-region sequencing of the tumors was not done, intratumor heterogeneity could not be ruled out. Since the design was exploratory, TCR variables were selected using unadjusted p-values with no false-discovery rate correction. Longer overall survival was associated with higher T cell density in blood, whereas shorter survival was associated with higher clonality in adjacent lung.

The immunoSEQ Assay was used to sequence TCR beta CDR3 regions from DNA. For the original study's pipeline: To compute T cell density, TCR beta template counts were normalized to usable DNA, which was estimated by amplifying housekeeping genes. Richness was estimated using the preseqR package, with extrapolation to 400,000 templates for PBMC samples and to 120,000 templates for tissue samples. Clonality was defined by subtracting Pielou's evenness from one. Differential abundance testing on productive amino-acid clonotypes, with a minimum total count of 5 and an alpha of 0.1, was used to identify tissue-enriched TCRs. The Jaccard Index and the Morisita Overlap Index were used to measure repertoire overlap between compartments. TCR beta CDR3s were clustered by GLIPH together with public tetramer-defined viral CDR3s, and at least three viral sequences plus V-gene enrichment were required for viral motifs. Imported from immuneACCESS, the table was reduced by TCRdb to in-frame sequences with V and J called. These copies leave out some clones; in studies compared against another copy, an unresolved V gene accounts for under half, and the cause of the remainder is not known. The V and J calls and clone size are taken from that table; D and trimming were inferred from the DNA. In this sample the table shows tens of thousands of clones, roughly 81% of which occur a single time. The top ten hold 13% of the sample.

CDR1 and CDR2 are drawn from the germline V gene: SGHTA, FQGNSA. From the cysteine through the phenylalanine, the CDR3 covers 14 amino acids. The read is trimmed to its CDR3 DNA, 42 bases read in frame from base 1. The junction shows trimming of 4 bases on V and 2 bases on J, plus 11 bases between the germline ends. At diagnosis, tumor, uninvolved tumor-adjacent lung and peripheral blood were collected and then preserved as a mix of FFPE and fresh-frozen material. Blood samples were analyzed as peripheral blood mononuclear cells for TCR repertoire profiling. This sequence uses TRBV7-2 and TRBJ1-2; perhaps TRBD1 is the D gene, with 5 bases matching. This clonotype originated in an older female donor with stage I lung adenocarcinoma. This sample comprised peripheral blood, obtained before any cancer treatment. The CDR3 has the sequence CASSSYQGNYGYTF. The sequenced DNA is TGTGCCAGCAGCTCCTACCAGGGAAACTATGGCTACACCTTC.